Following are 29 T cell receptor beta chains from one sample sequenced in a study of blood T cell repertoires in COVID-19. Measured with immunoSEQ multiplex PCR; TCRdb has only the in-frame clones, and not every one. The sample lists a few hundred thousand clones, 90% occurring once. Input material: PBMCs or T cells enriched from blood (not recorded which). The receptors stem from a woman under 30 with acute COVID-19.

V is TRBV5-5 and J is TRBJ1-2; D perhaps matches TRBD1 (6 bases). CDR3 length equals 13 residues. The V gene lost 2 bases and the J gene lost 3 bases, with 8 bases spanning the gap. The germline V gene has CDR1 SGHKS and CDR2 YYEKEE (reference sequence). CDR3 protein: CASSLGGDYGYTF. Written as DNA, the CDR3 is TGTGCCAGCAGCTTAGGGGGGGACTATGGCTACACCTTC.

The chain is built from TRBV2 and TRBJ2-2; 10 bases line up with TRBD2. The CDR3 loop spans 16 amino acids. Germline V lookup: CDR1 SNHLY, CDR2 FYNNEI. J was trimmed by 6 bases and V by 5 bases; bases with no gene match: 9. The CDR3 protein is CASSLTGTSEAGELFF. Written as DNA, the CDR3 is TGTGCCAGCAGTCTAACCGGGACTAGCGAGGCCGGGGAGCTGTTTTTT.

J is TRBJ1-4 and V is TRBV7-9; maybe TRBD1 (6 bases). This CDR3 contains 17 residues. Between the trimmed V and J ends, which lost 3 bases and 4 bases, there was a span of 18 bases. The V gene's germline CDR1 is SEHNR and CDR2 FQNEAQ (reference sequence). CDR3 DNA: TGTGCCAGCAGCTTCCCGGTAGTACAGGGAGTTAATGAAAAACTGTTTTTT. Protein product: CASSFPVVQGVNEKLFF. The entire variable domain, with the rest obtained from reference TRBV7-9 and TRBJ1-4, is as follows: DTGVSQNPRHKITKRGQNVTFRCDPISEHNRLYWYRQTLGQGPEFLTYFQNEAQLEKSRLLSDRFSAERPKGSFSTLEIQRTEQGDSAMYLCASSFPVVQGVNEKLFFGSGTQLSVL.

In its sample, this clone was seen once. CDR3 sequence reads: CASSRLAADGELFF. CDR3 coding DNA: TGTGCCAGCAGCCGACTAGCCGCTGACGGGGAGCTGTTTTTT. The chain combines TRBV7-9 with TRBJ2-2; TRBD2 matches at 7 bases. With 5 bases clipped from V and 7 bases from J, the junction kept 7 bases outside the gene matches. This CDR3 has 14 amino acids. Germline V CDR1 and CDR2: SEHNR, FQNEAQ (reference sequence).

The chain recombines TRBV27 with TRBJ2-3, with 8 nucleotides matching TRBD2. CDR1 is MNHEY and CDR2 is SMNVEV in the germline V gene (reference sequence). CDR3 length: 17 amino acids. With 4 bases clipped from V and 4 bases from J, the junction kept 13 bases outside the gene matches. CDR3 region: CASSSGLAFLFSDTQYF. The CDR3 nucleotides read TGTGCCAGCAGTTCCGGACTAGCTTTTTTGTTCTCAGATACGCAGTATTTT.

This sequence joins TRBV4-2 and TRBJ2-5; a weak D match, TRBD2 (5 bases). The ends were cut back, 2 bases at V and 5 bases at J, with 21 bases in the middle. Germline lookup yields CDR1 LGHNA and CDR2 YNFKEQ. The length of the CDR3 is 17 residues. CDR3 protein: CASSQTGAPTGGETQYF. The CDR3 DNA is TGTGCCAGCAGCCAAACCGGAGCCCCGACCGGCGGGGAGACCCAGTACTTC.

This chain uses TRBV6-1 with TRBJ2-3, with D maybe TRBD1 (6 bases). The CDR3 consists of 13 residues. Germline V gives CDR1 MNHNS, CDR2 SASEGT. The ends were cut back, 3 bases at V and 6 bases at J, with 10 bases in the middle. This chain's CDR3 is CASSDRGSDTQYF. CDR3 nucleotides: TGTGCCAGCAGTGACAGGGGTTCGGATACGCAGTATTTT.

V is TRBV24-1 and J is TRBJ2-1; 13 bases map to TRBD2. The germline V gene encodes CDR1 KGHDR and CDR2 SFDVKD. The CDR3 sequence is 17 residues long. V lost 3 bases, J lost 8 bases, and 9 bases stayed unmatched. CDR3 nucleotide sequence: TGTGCCACCAGTGATGTGGACGGGACTAGCGGGGTCGATGAGCAGTTCTTC. It encodes CATSDVDGTSGVDEQFF.

The V call is TRBV4-1, the J call TRBJ1-1, with a tentative D call TRBD1 (5 bases). The V gene's germline CDR1 is MGHRA and CDR2 YSYEKL. V was pared by 1 base and J by 6 bases, with 9 bases between. CDR3 length: 13 amino acids. CDR3 sequence (DNA): TGCGCCAGCAGCCAAGTTTTAGGGGCTGAAGCTTTCTTT. Its protein product is CASSQVLGAEAFF.

The V gene is TRBV5-1, the J gene TRBJ1-1, with 7 bases that match TRBD1. V dropped 0 bases and J dropped 1; count of bases not matched to a gene: 3. This CDR3 contains 15 residues. The germline CDR1 and CDR2 sequences are SGHRS and YFSETQ. CDR3 region: CASSLAGTANTEAFF. CDR3 coding DNA: TGCGCCAGCAGCTTGGCCGGGACAGCGAACACTGAAGCTTTCTTT.

The chain couples TRBV19 to TRBJ2-3; TRBD2 might be the D (5 bases). The germline V gene encodes CDR1 LNHDA and CDR2 SQIVND (reference sequence). Trimming took 4 bases from V and 2 from J, leaving 7 bases between them. The CDR3 consists of 13 residues. The CDR3 protein is CASSKAVTDTQYF. The CDR3 DNA reads TGTGCCAGTAGTAAAGCGGTCACAGATACGCAGTATTTT.

The chain has TRBV7-2 and TRBJ1-2; TRBD1 agrees at 8 bases. This CDR3 region has 15 residues. The V and J ends lost 2 bases and 6 bases, in that order; junction bases with no gene match: 8. The germline gives CDR1 SGHTA, CDR2 FQGNSA. In DNA form, the CDR3 reads TGTGCCAGCAGCTTATTGCTGGACAGGGCTAATGGCTACACCTTC. Translated: CASSLLLDRANGYTF.

The chain is built from TRBV27 and TRBJ1-5; D is uncertain. Germline V lookup: CDR1 MNHEY, CDR2 SMNVEV (reference sequence). V was clipped by 6 bases and J by 6 bases, with 12 bases between them. The CDR3 covers 13 residues. This CDR3 is CASRSGVGQPQHF. CDR3 DNA sequence: TGTGCCAGCAGATCCGGAGTGGGTCAGCCCCAGCATTTT.

The chain is built from TRBV27 and TRBJ2-2, with D possibly TRBD1 on 6 matching bases. The CDR3 totals 14 residues. In germline, CDR1 is MNHEY, CDR2 SMNVEV (reference sequence). The V end lost 6 bases, the J end lost 7 bases, and 15 bases lay between the germline ends. CDR3 region: CASREAGVGGELFF. CDR3 sequence (DNA): TGTGCCAGCAGAGAGGCAGGGGTCGGCGGGGAGCTGTTTTTT.

J is TRBJ1-6 and V is TRBV27, with D possibly matching TRBD1 (5 bases). Germline V gene data show CDR1 as MNHEY and CDR2 as SMNVEV (reference sequence). This CDR3 contains 19 residues. With 3 bases removed from V and 0 bases from J, the gap between germline ends came to 18 bases. The CDR3 nucleotides read TGTGCCAGCAGTTTCAGGGTTGGAACCCGTCTCTCCTATAATTCACCCCTCCACTTT. Its protein is CASSFRVGTRLSYNSPLHF.

This chain joins TRBV14 and TRBJ2-7; D is undetermined. The CDR3 is made up of 13 amino acids. Trimming took off 5 bases at V and 3 bases at J, with 11 bases between the two ends. Per germline, CDR1 SGHDN and CDR2 FVKESK. CDR3 sequence (DNA): TGTGCCAGCAGCGCCCTCAGGTTCTACGAGCAGTACTTC. Its protein product is CASSALRFYEQYF.

V gene TRBV3-1 (or the pseudogene TRBV3-2) combines with J gene TRBJ2-3, with 8 bases matching TRBD2. CDR3 size: 15 residues. Germline trimming cut 3 bases from V and 10 bases from J; bases unmatched to any gene: 12. Germline loops: CDR1 LGHDT, CDR2 YNNKEL (reference sequence). CDR3 sequence reads: CASSHPVVAGRAQYF. DNA of the CDR3: TGTGCCAGCAGCCACCCCGTGGTAGCGGGGAGGGCGCAGTATTTT.

The chain joins TRBV28 to TRBJ2-5; 12 positions match TRBD1. Germline trimming cut 3 bases from V and 5 bases from J; bases unmatched to any gene: 4. Germline V lookup: CDR1 MDHEN, CDR2 SYDVKM. The CDR3 totals 15 residues. The CDR3 bases are TGTGCCAGCAGTTTGGGACAGGGGGCCTGGGAGACCCAGTACTTC. Protein sequence: CASSLGQGAWETQYF. Variable domain in full (rest from reference TRBV28 and TRBJ2-5): DVKVTQSSRYLVKRTGEKVFLECVQDMDHENMFWYRQDPGLGLRLIYFSYDVKMKEKGDIPEGYSVSREKKERFSLILESASTNQTSMYLCASSLGQGAWETQYFGPGTRLLVL.

The CDR3 DNA sequence: TGTGCCAGCAGCTTTCAAAGACGGGACTACAATGAGCAGTTCTTC. Residues: CASSFQRRDYNEQFF. This sequence joins TRBV7-9 and TRBJ2-1; TRBD2 might be the D (5 bases). Germline values: CDR1 SEHNR, CDR2 FQNEAQ (reference sequence). V gave up 3 bases and J gave up 3 bases, with 12 bases separating them. The CDR3 sequence is 15 residues long.

This clone was found once. V gene TRBV29-1 combines with J gene TRBJ2-7, with TRBD2 matching 8 bases. CDR3 length: 14 amino acids. Germline V gene data show CDR1 as SQVTM and CDR2 as ANQGSEA. V trimming: 7 bases; J trimming: 3 bases; junction bases outside the gene matches: 11. The CDR3 nucleotides are TGCAGCGCAAAAGGACTAGCCCCTATCTACGAGCAGTACTTC. Translating gives CSAKGLAPIYEQYF.

The V gene is TRBV12-3 or TRBV12-4, the J gene TRBJ1-5; D unclear. The length of the CDR3 is 13 residues. V lost 7 bases and J lost 6, with 13 bases in between. CDR3 protein: CASTPVEGQPQHF. The CDR3 coding sequence is TGTGCCAGCACCCCGGTGGAGGGTCAGCCCCAGCATTTT.

The chain links TRBV11-3 to TRBJ2-7, with 10 bases aligning to TRBD1. Trimming at V came to 4 bases and at J to 6 bases, leaving 9 bases not matched to a gene. Germline V lookup: CDR1 SGHNT, CDR2 YENEEA. The CDR3 is made up of 15 amino acids. CDR3 nucleotide sequence: TGTGCCAGCAGCTCTTACGACAGGGGGCTCAGCGAGCAGTACTTC. Residues: CASSSYDRGLSEQYF. Variable domain in full (rest from reference TRBV11-3 and TRBJ2-7): EAGVVQSPRYKIIEKKQPVAFWCNPISGHNTLYWYLQNLGQGPELLIRYENEEAVDDSQLPKDRFSAERLKGVDSTLKIQPAELGDSAVYLCASSSYDRGLSEQYFGPGTRLTVT.

The chain is built from TRBV3-1 (or the pseudogene TRBV3-2) and TRBJ2-2, with 8 bases lining up with TRBD2. The CDR3 length is 17 residues. Germline V lookup: CDR1 LGHDT, CDR2 YNNKEL (reference sequence). V shed 7 bases and J 0 bases; nucleotides not matched to a gene: 10. The CDR3 spells CASTRMTSATNTGELFF. Here the CDR3 DNA reads TGTGCCAGCACCCGCATGACTAGCGCTACGAACACCGGGGAGCTGTTTTTT.

The chain carries TRBV11-2 and TRBJ2-7; 10 bases agree with TRBD2. Germline V lookup: CDR1 SGHAT, CDR2 FQNNGV. The CDR3 covers 17 residues. The V segment lost 1 base and the J segment 2 bases; nucleotides outside the gene matches: 8. The CDR3 nucleotides read TGTGCCAGCAGCTTAGTCGGTAGCGGGAGGACGACCTACGAGCAGTACTTC. Translation gives CASSLVGSGRTTYEQYF.

The chain joins TRBV27 to TRBJ2-7; 9 nucleotides match TRBD1. The CDR3 length is 13 residues. Germline V lookup: CDR1 MNHEY, CDR2 SMNVEV (reference sequence). V shed 5 bases and J 4 bases; nucleotides not matched to a gene: 3. CDR3 region: CASSIGTGYEQYF. The CDR3 DNA is TGTGCCAGCAGTATTGGGACAGGGTACGAGCAGTACTTC.

The rearrangement joins TRBV19 to TRBJ1-1; TRBD1 matches at 11 bases. Germline-derived CDR1 and CDR2 are LNHDA and SQIVND (reference sequence). The CDR3 length is 18 residues. V was pared by 5 bases and J by 0 bases, with 11 bases of the junction left unmatched. The CDR3 spells CASSFRDRGSSLNTEAFF. DNA of the CDR3: TGTGCCAGTAGTTTCCGGGACAGGGGGTCTTCATTGAACACTGAAGCTTTCTTT.

CDR3 amino acids: CASKLVGTNYGYTF. The CDR3 region has the DNA TGTGCCAGCAAGTTAGTAGGGACAAACTATGGCTACACCTTC. V and J are TRBV27 and TRBJ1-2; D perhaps matches TRBD1 (6 bases). The germline CDR1 and CDR2 sequences are MNHEY and SMNVEV (reference sequence). V lost 7 bases and J 2 bases, leaving 14 bases between the germline ends. This CDR3 contains 14 residues.

The J gene is TRBJ2-3, the V gene TRBV18, with 8 bases that match TRBD2. The CDR3 runs to 15 residues. Per germline, CDR1 KGHSH and CDR2 LQKENI. V lost 3 bases and J lost 2; bases outside the gene matches: 4. CDR3 nucleotides: TGTGCCAGCTCACCCGCGGGAGGTACCACAGATACGCAGTATTTT. Translation: CASSPAGGTTDTQYF.

The genes are TRBV5-1 and TRBJ2-7; D is perhaps TRBD2 (6 bases). The CDR3 covers 14 residues. The V gene lost 7 bases and the J gene lost 3 bases, with 17 bases spanning the gap. The germline V gene has CDR1 SGHRS and CDR2 YFSETQ. CDR3 in amino acids: CASYPGGEVYEQYF. Here the CDR3 DNA reads TGCGCCAGCTATCCCGGGGGAGAGGTCTACGAGCAGTACTTC.